This T cell receptor beta chain appears in the sequencing data of a study of blood T cell repertoires in COVID-19. Enrolled during active infection, Seattle patients were then followed longitudinally. Trimming left V 6 bases short and J 0 bases short, with 12 bases between. CDR1 and CDR2 from the germline V gene are ENHRY and SYGVKD. This CDR3 is 15 amino acids long. Assay used: immunoSEQ multiplex PCR; TCRdb lists only in-frame clones, some missing. The table includes about 150,000 clones, 65% to 90% detected once. The rearrangement links TRBV10-3 to TRBJ1-5; D remains ambiguous. Sequenced input: peripheral blood. The TCR comes from a woman in her sixties or seventies with COVID-19, enrolled during active disease. The CDR3 DNA is TGTGCCATCAGGGCTCAGATTGTTAGCAATCAGCCCCAGCATTTT. Translation: CAIRAQIVSNQPQHF.